This T cell receptor beta chain was obtained from a study of neurological immune-mediated disorders (dated 2019 in TCRdb). With respect to the entire study: Peripheral blood TCR-beta repertoires from HTLV-I-associated myelopathy (HAM/TSP) patients, multiple sclerosis patients and healthy controls were compared by UMI-based sequencing. The cohort included 60 to 70 subjects: roughly 14 with HAM/TSP, around 34 with multiple sclerosis, and some 20 healthy controls. Technical triplicate libraries were sequenced to precisely calculate the variability in frequency of each individual clone. Alongside PBMC samples, the set of about 100 TCR-beta libraries contained longitudinal samples, technical triplicates, and paired CD4+ and CD8+ T-cell subsets that had been sorted.

A remark on this clonotype: What this receptor recognizes is not known. No base qualities exist here, and no much larger clone lies one base off it.

The time point label, read with the paper, signifies: technical triplicate 1. For sorted-subset TCR libraries, some 950,000 sorted CD4+ or CD8+ T cells were used. PBMCs were separated from peripheral blood using Ficoll-Hypaque density gradient centrifugation and then cryopreserved in liquid nitrogen. The study also sequenced paired sorted CD4+ and CD8+ subsets from healthy controls, HAM/TSP patients and MS patients. A distance of 14 bases separates the germline ends of V and J, which lose 2 bases and 4 bases respectively. From the germline V gene (reference sequence), CDR1 is DFQATT and CDR2 is SNEGSKA. Counted from cysteine to phenylalanine, this CDR3 has 14 amino acids. Just CDR3 DNA is preserved here, 42 bases in frame from base 1. cDNA was synthesized by template-switch 5'RACE using a primer with a 10-nucleotide random unique molecular identifier that tagged each TCR transcript. Every sequencing run yielded over 200 million TCR-beta sequences covering 15-18 subjects. The RNeasy kit was used to extract total RNA. The KAPA Real-time Library Amplification kit was used to amplify TCR-beta VDJ regions with primers for the TCR constant region and the 5'RACE anchor. Sample indexes and Illumina adaptors were added in a first PCR, after which library yield was increased in a second PCR. After Ampure bead purification, the roughly 650 bp TCR product was size-selected on a 2% E-gel SizeSelection system. Before pooling, libraries had their quality checked on a Bioanalyzer, their concentration measured with Qubit, and their quantity determined with the Kapa Library Quantification kit. Paired-end 2 x 150 bp sequencing of the libraries was performed on an Illumina HiSeq 2500. To increase sequence diversity, 25-30% phiX was spiked into each library pool. On the study's bioinformatics: Quality-filtered reads were processed with the UMI-based MiGEC pipeline, which removed over 75% of raw TCR sequences during error correction. IMGT germline references were used for alignment of VDJ genes, and clonotypes were defined by a unique CDR3 amino acid sequence together with V-J genes. Clonal expansion, Shannon diversity, and CDR3 relatedness (CalcPairwiseDistances, ClusterSamples) were evaluated with VDJtools, and phylogenetic trees were built with CLCbio workbench. Clones with at least 8 unique UMIs were defined as expanded, with this threshold being based on coefficient-of-variation modelling across technical triplicates. TCRdb handled the public reads itself, with Q25 trimming in fastp and clone calling in MiXCR, and kept productive beta chains. CDR3 protein duplicates are merged, each entry listing the most common genes and DNA. TCRdb's processing, not the authors', yielded these V and J calls. Within this sample are approximately 23,000 distinct CDR3 sequences, with less than 15% of them counted one time only. The top ten hold 5.5% of the sample.

Study-wide conclusions, independent of this receptor: No identical CDR3 amino acid sequences were found to be shared among expanded clones across subjects, suggesting that TCR-beta repertoires were private in all groups. TCR clonal expansion was greatest in HAM/TSP patients and smallest in MS patients, who ranked below even healthy controls.

This sequence was found in a female donor with HTLV-1-associated myelopathy (HAM/TSP). Sequences were obtained from CD4+ T cells from blood. This receptor chain uses TRBV20-1 and TRBJ2-5, and perhaps TRBD2 as D gene, on 6 matching bases. Here is the DNA: TGCAGTGCTAGATATCCCCTGGAGGGAGAGACCCAGTACTTC. This gives the protein CSARYPLEGETQYF.